These T cell receptor beta chains were read from a single sample in a study of blood T cells in healthy people across ages. Each CDR3 protein gets one entry after TCRdb re-called the 5' RACE reads with MiXCR. This table has about 810,000 distinct CDR3 sequences, under 40% appearing once. The sample consisted of blood. All receptors derive from a man younger than 35 in good health. Each CDR3 is given with its conserved first and last residue. The order of the fields is D gene, J gene, clone size, V gene, CDR3 DNA, CDR3 protein. The D gene is left open where the match is weak. The size entry is marked missing in some rows and otherwise reads once, few, many or a size class.

>TRBD2|TRBJ2-3|few|TRBV10-3
TGTGCCATCAGTTCGGGACTAGCGGGGAAGTCAGGAACAGATACGCAGTATTTT
CAISSGLAGKSGTDTQYF
>TRBD2|TRBJ2-7|few|TRBV11-2
TGTGCCAGCAGCCAAGGACTAGCGGACTCCTACGAGCAGTACTTC
CASSQGLADSYEQYF
>-|TRBJ2-1|few|TRBV12-3/TRBV12-4
TGTGCCAGCAGTTTAGACGGTTGGGAGCAGTTCTTC
CASSLDGWEQFF
>TRBD2|TRBJ2-7|-|TRBV20-1
TGCAGTGCTGACCGCAGCGGGAGGTACTACGAGCAGTACTTC
CSADRSGRYYEQYF
>-|TRBJ2-2|-|TRBV5-1
TGCGCCAGCCAAGGGCCGACTTCGAACACCGGGGAGCTGTTTTTT
CASQGPTSNTGELFF
>-|TRBJ2-4|few|TRBV15
TGTGCCACCAGCAGAGTAGGGGGGTCAAACATTCAGTACTTC
CATSRVGGSNIQYF
>TRBD1|TRBJ1-2|few|TRBV6-5
TGTGCCAGCAGTCGACAGGGGCAAGGCTACACCTTC
CASSRQGQGYTF
>-|TRBJ2-5|few|TRBV7-2
TGTGCCAGCAGCTTAAGCAGGGGTAGCGAGACCCAGTACTTC
CASSLSRGSETQYF
>TRBD1|TRBJ1-4|-|TRBV12-3/TRBV12-4
TGTGCCAGCCGTTCAGGGACAGGGGTGGAAGCAGATGAAAAACTGTTTTTT
CASRSGTGVEADEKLFF
>-|TRBJ1-5|many|TRBV5-1
TGCGCCAGCAGCCCCGGACCGACCGGGGCCGATCAGCCCCAGCATTTT
CASSPGPTGADQPQHF
>-|TRBJ2-7|few|TRBV4-1
TGCGCCAGCAGCCAAGATCCCGCAGCAAATTCCTACGAGCAGTACTTC
CASSQDPAANSYEQYF
>-|TRBJ2-2|-|TRBV4-2
TGTGCCAGCAGCCAAGATCAGAGTGGTAACACCGGGGAGCTGTTTTTT
CASSQDQSGNTGELFF
>TRBD1|TRBJ1-6|many|TRBV20-1
TGCAGTGCTACTCCGGGACAGGGGACTTCTCCCCTCCACTTT
CSATPGQGTSPLHF
>-|TRBJ1-1|many|TRBV12-3/TRBV12-4
TGTGCCAGCAGTTTAGGACAGGTCAACACTGAAGCTTTCTTT
CASSLGQVNTEAFF
>-|TRBJ2-2|-|TRBV6-6
TGTGCCAGCAATGAGGCAGGGGCGACCGGGGAGCTGTTTTTT
CASNEAGATGELFF
>-|TRBJ2-7|many|TRBV7-2
TGTGCCAGCAGCGTCAGGGGTCCTACCTACGAGCAGTACTTC
CASSVRGPTYEQYF
>-|TRBJ1-1|few|TRBV20-1
TGCAGTGCTACCGATGGAGTGTGGGGCTCTACTGAAGCTTTCTTT
CSATDGVWGSTEAFF
>-|TRBJ1-5|few|TRBV15
TGTGCCACCAGCAGAGATACAGGGTTATACGCTCAGCCCCAGCATTTT
CATSRDTGLYAQPQHF
>-|TRBJ1-1|few|TRBV7-2
TGTGCCAGCAGCTTATTCACCGAAACTGAAGCTTTCTTT
CASSLFTETEAFF
>-|TRBJ1-2|many|TRBV4-1
TGCGCCAGCAGCCAAGAAGGGACGCCATCCTCTGGCTACACCTTC
CASSQEGTPSSGYTF
>-|TRBJ2-3|-|TRBV4-2
TGTGCCAGCAGCCAAGAAGGATGGACTAGCAGGGGGGATACGCAGTATTTT
CASSQEGWTSRGDTQYF
>-|TRBJ1-1|-|TRBV5-5
TGTGCCAGCAGGACACATCTGAACACTGAAGCTTTCTTT
CASRTHLNTEAFF
>-|TRBJ1-1|-|TRBV14
TGTGCCAGCAGCCAAGTGGGCAGAAACACTGAAGCTTTCTTT
CASSQVGRNTEAFF
>-|TRBJ2-1|-|TRBV28
TGTGCCAGCGGAAATCTGGGGGGCTCCTACAATGAGCAGTTCTTC
CASGNLGGSYNEQFF
>-|TRBJ2-5|-|TRBV12-3/TRBV12-4
TGTGCCAGCAGTTTGAGATGGGACCCTCGCGAGGCCCAGTACTTC
CASSLRWDPREAQYF
>TRBD1|TRBJ1-2|many|TRBV13
TGTGCCAGCAGCATGGACAGGGGGAGGGATGGCTACACCTTC
CASSMDRGRDGYTF
>TRBD2|TRBJ2-7|few|TRBV20-1
TGCAGTGCTAGAGACCCGAGCGGGACTAGCGCCTACAATGAGCAGTACTTC
CSARDPSGTSAYNEQYF
>-|TRBJ1-1|few|TRBV7-9
TGTGCCAGCAGCTTAGCGATCGAATCGGAAGCTTTCTTT
CASSLAIESEAFF
>-|TRBJ1-2|-|TRBV20-1
TGCAGTGCTAGAGATCCCGGGCAGACCCCCTATGGCTACACCTTC
CSARDPGQTPYGYTF
>-|TRBJ2-1|few|TRBV12-5
TGTGCTAGTGGTTTGGTACTTGAAGGTTCTAGCCCCTACAATGAGCAGTTCTTC
CASGLVLEGSSPYNEQFF
>-|TRBJ1-1|few|TRBV7-2
TGTGCCAGCAGCTCCCGGACAGCGAACACTGAAGCTTTCTTT
CASSSRTANTEAFF
>TRBD1|TRBJ1-5|few|TRBV18
TGTGCCAGCTCACCTGACTCAGGGGGTGGCAATCAGCCCCAGCATTTT
CASSPDSGGGNQPQHF
>-|TRBJ2-5|-|TRBV3-1
TGTGCCAGCAGCCACGTCCGGGACTTCCTAGAGACCCAGTACTTC
CASSHVRDFLETQYF
>-|TRBJ1-4|-|TRBV5-1
TGCGCCAGCAGCCTAAATACAGGCATCATCGCAACTAATGAAAAACTGTTTTTT
CASSLNTGIIATNEKLFF
>-|TRBJ2-5|few|TRBV9
TGTGCCAGCAGCGTAGATTCACCTCGGGGTGCCCAGTACTTC
CASSVDSPRGAQYF
>-|TRBJ1-5|-|TRBV20-1
TGCAGTGCTCCGACCCCGGGGCAGCCCCAGCATTTT
CSAPTPGQPQHF
>-|TRBJ2-1|many|TRBV7-7
TGTGCCAGCAGTGTATCAGGGGACAATGAGCAGTTCTTC
CASSVSGDNEQFF
>TRBD1|TRBJ2-1|many|TRBV7-2
TGTGCCAGCAGCACCATTCTGGGACAGGGGAGAGTGCGGAATGAGCAGTTCTTC
CASSTILGQGRVRNEQFF
>-|TRBJ2-3|-|TRBV12-3/TRBV12-4
TGTGCCAGCAGGGTGTGCTCAGGTACGCAGTATTTT
CASRVCSGTQYF
>-|TRBJ2-5|-|TRBV20-1
TGCGGGGGTGATAGCGACCAAGAGACCCAGTACTTC
CGGDSDQETQYF
>-|TRBJ2-5|-|TRBV12-3/TRBV12-4
TGTGCCAGCAGTACTTCAGGGCCTGAAGAGACCCAGTACTTC
CASSTSGPEETQYF
>-|TRBJ1-4|many|TRBV6-6
TGTGCCAGCAGTTACCTACAGGGATCCAAACTGTTTTTT
CASSYLQGSKLFF
>-|TRBJ2-2|-|TRBV4-2
TGTGCCAGCAGCCAAGATCCAGCAGGCGAGAACGCCGGGGAGCTGTTTTTT
CASSQDPAGENAGELFF
>-|TRBJ2-7|-|TRBV12-3/TRBV12-4
TGTGCCAGCAGCCCGCCGGATCGCCTCTACGAGCAGTACTTC
CASSPPDRLYEQYF
>-|TRBJ1-1|-|TRBV20-1
TGCAGTGCTCCCCCATCGGGCTCGGGCACTGAAGCTTTCTTT
CSAPPSGSGTEAFF
>-|TRBJ2-3|many|TRBV7-2
TGTGCCAGCAGCTTGGCCTTAGATACGCAGTATTTT
CASSLALDTQYF
>-|TRBJ1-1|-|TRBV7-9
TGTGCCAGCAGCTTAGCGGAACGCGGGGGGACTGAAGCTTTCTTT
CASSLAERGGTEAFF
>-|TRBJ2-4|-|TRBV28
TGTGCCAGCAGTTTAGACGGGGCGCTGGCCAAAAACATTCAGTACTTC
CASSLDGALAKNIQYF
>-|TRBJ2-7|-|TRBV7-2
TGTGCCAGCAGTTACTCCGGACAGATTTTCAATGAGCAGTACTTC
CASSYSGQIFNEQYF
>-|TRBJ2-1|few|TRBV20-1
TGCAGTGCTAGATGGGGGTCTAGGTACAATGAGCAGTTCTTC
CSARWGSRYNEQFF
>-|TRBJ1-2|-|TRBV28
TGTGCCAGCAGTTTATCCAGGCAATCTCGCTATGGCTACACCTTC
CASSLSRQSRYGYTF
>TRBD2|TRBJ2-4|-|TRBV5-1
TGCGCCAGCAGTAAGCGGGAGTTTGACATTCAGTACTTC
CASSKREFDIQYF
>-|TRBJ2-5|few|TRBV7-8
TGTGCCAGCAGCAACCCCCCCTTTCAGGGAGCCCAAGAGACCCAGTACTTC
CASSNPPFQGAQETQYF
>-|TRBJ2-5|many|TRBV10-3
TGTGCCATCAGTGATGGGGCAGGGGAAGAGACCCAGTACTTC
CAISDGAGEETQYF
>-|TRBJ2-7|many|TRBV6-5
TGTGCCAGCAGTTACCACAGAGAACGCTCCTACGAGCAGTACTTC
CASSYHRERSYEQYF
>TRBD1|TRBJ2-3|few|TRBV10-2
TGCGCCAGCAGTGAAGGGACAGGGCCCACAGATACGCAGTATTTT
CASSEGTGPTDTQYF
>-|TRBJ2-3|-|TRBV7-2
TGTGCCAGCAGCTTTAGGACCCGGACAGATACGCAGTATTTT
CASSFRTRTDTQYF